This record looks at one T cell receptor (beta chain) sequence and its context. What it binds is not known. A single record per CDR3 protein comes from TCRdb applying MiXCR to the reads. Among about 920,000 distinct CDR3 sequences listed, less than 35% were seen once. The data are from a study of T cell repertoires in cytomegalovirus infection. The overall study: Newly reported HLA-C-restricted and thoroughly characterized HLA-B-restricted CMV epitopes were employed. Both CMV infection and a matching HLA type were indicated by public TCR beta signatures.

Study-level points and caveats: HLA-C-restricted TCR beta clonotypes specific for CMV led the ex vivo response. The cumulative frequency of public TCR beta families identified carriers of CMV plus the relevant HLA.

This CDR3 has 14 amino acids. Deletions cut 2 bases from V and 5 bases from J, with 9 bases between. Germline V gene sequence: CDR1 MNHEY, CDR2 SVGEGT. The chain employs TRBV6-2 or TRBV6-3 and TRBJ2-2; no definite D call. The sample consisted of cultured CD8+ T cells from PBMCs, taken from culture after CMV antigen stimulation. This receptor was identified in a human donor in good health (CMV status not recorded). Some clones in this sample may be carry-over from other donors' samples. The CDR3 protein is CASSYGKTTGELFF. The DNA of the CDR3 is TGTGCCAGCAGTTACGGCAAGACGACCGGGGAGCTGTTTTTT.